The rows below give T cell receptor beta chains drawn from one sample of a study of identical twins. Each CDR3 protein is one row after TCRdb ran MiXCR on the 5' RACE reads. This sample carries around 470,000 distinct CDR3 sequences, 14% of them seen once, and the ten largest clones take 0.4% to 0.55%. In addition, the sample was reused for a study of yellow fever vaccine responses in identical twins.

What was sequenced was CD4+ T cells sorted from blood. The source of these receptors is a woman between 18 and 29 years old in good health. The CDR3 runs from the conserved cysteine through the conserved F or W. The order of the fields is J gene, D gene, V gene, CDR3 protein. The D gene is left open where the match is weak.

TRBJ2-4 | TRBD2 | TRBV20-1 | CSARTASGGNIQYF
TRBJ2-3 | TRBD2 | TRBV20-1 | CSARDHGTSGTDTQYF
TRBJ2-2 | TRBD1 | TRBV5-1 | CASRPGQVNTGELFF
TRBJ2-7 | TRBD2 | TRBV24-1 | CATSDQGTSGSYEQYF
TRBJ2-5 | NA | TRBV5-7 | CASSKNCSASQYF
TRBJ2-1 | TRBD2 | TRBV6-2/TRBV6-3 | CASSYSGLAGGPGEQFF
TRBJ2-1 | TRBD2 | TRBV11-3 | CASSVGPGLGYNEQFF
TRBJ2-7 | NA | TRBV28 | CASSLGAATYEQYF
TRBJ1-1 | NA | TRBV23-1 | CASSQSRRVSTEAFF
TRBJ2-1 | TRBD2 | TRBV12-3/TRBV12-4 | CASSVGLVGEQFF
TRBJ2-7 | NA | TRBV5-1 | CASSRGEQSPYEQYF
TRBJ2-3 | NA | TRBV2 | CASSDSSLTDTQYF
TRBJ2-5 | NA | TRBV20-1 | CSARKRQAGETQYF
TRBJ2-7 | TRBD1 | TRBV7-2 | CASSSRTGLAYEQYF
TRBJ1-5 | NA | TRBV4-1 | CASSPAGGGHQPQHF
TRBJ2-1 | NA | TRBV28 | CASSLKPSSYNEQFF
TRBJ2-1 | TRBD2 | TRBV19 | CASSAGVRSEQFF
TRBJ2-3 | TRBD1 | TRBV14 | CASSQGQGMKTDTQYF
TRBJ2-7 | NA | TRBV5-1 | CASSFAGALYEQYF
TRBJ2-3 | NA | TRBV5-1 | CASSLGGQVDTQYF
TRBJ2-1 | TRBD2 | TRBV10-3 | CATGTSGGASYNEQFF
TRBJ1-1 | NA | TRBV12-3/TRBV12-4 | CASSSSGGGAFF
TRBJ1-1 | NA | TRBV20-1 | CSALSGGVGGTEAFF
TRBJ2-3 | NA | TRBV9 | CASSVPPSPDTQYF
TRBJ1-3 | NA | TRBV29-1 | CSVERAGTNTIYF
TRBJ2-5 | NA | TRBV28 | CASSPWTEQETQYF
TRBJ2-7 | NA | TRBV20-1 | CSAHTDAYYEQYF
TRBJ2-7 | TRBD2 | TRBV3-1 | CASSQGGLAGGFSYEQYF
TRBJ2-5 | TRBD2 | TRBV7-2 | CASSLEVLAGKGETQYF
TRBJ2-1 | TRBD2 | TRBV20-1 | CMGTRDTHNEQFF
TRBJ2-2 | NA | TRBV24-1 | CATSDPGPTGELFF
TRBJ1-1 | NA | TRBV12-3/TRBV12-4 | CASSLLQGGTEAFF
TRBJ2-5 | NA | TRBV2 | CASSVQVRQETQYF
TRBJ2-5 | NA | TRBV10-3 | CANQDPGETQYF
TRBJ2-3 | TRBD2 | TRBV6-2/TRBV6-3 | CASSKPYSGGFLADTQYF
TRBJ2-1 | NA | TRBV7-9 | CASSLAGTPPNEQFF
TRBJ2-3 | NA | TRBV6-2/TRBV6-3 | CAKPSGTQYF
TRBJ2-3 | NA | TRBV20-1 | CSASGGGGVADTQYF
TRBJ2-7 | TRBD1 | TRBV5-1 | CASSLDGQGSYEQYF
TRBJ2-6 | NA | TRBV19 | CASRPWGSGANVLTF
TRBJ2-1 | NA | TRBV7-2 | CASSLYWHYNEQFF
TRBJ2-7 | NA | TRBV24-1 | CPTSEGSLYEQYF
TRBJ2-1 | NA | TRBV7-8 | CASSFEEGEQFF
TRBJ1-3 | TRBD1 | TRBV20-1 | CSARAPGQYFFGNTIYF
TRBJ2-3 | NA | TRBV18 | CASSPGQPSTDTQYF
TRBJ2-3 | NA | TRBV11-2 | CASSLDIRGLAKDTQYF
TRBJ2-1 | NA | TRBV20-1 | CSARSTVSYNEQFF
TRBJ1-1 | TRBD1 | TRBV5-1 | CASSFGGQGNTEAFF
TRBJ2-7 | NA | TRBV18 | CASSPLGTSTRGNEQYF
TRBJ1-1 | NA | TRBV7-2 | CASRGRAKNTEAFF
TRBJ2-7 | TRBD2 | TRBV6-1 | CASRPEREWIYEQYF
TRBJ2-7 | NA | TRBV20-1 | CSAREGLFAYEQYF
TRBJ1-1 | NA | TRBV2 | CASSSYTEAFF
TRBJ2-5 | NA | TRBV7-8 | CASSLASLRLSIQETQYF
TRBJ2-1 | NA | TRBV5-5 | CASVGPPLDEQFF
TRBJ2-7 | NA | TRBV20-1 | CSARDLASYEQYF